These 31 T cell receptor beta chains originate from one sample sequenced in a study of follicular helper T cells after annual influenza vaccination. The time point is: 2013-2014 season, 7 days after vaccination. Repertoires were generated with immunoSEQ multiplex PCR, while TCRdb's copy carries only in-frame clones and drops some. The table lists about 5,300 clones, around nine tenths of them singletons. Sequenced material: CXCR5+ CD38- circulating T follicular helper cells from blood, taken 7 days after influenza vaccination. This sample's subset: circulating Tfh, non-naive CD4+CXCR5+PD-1+ (ICOS+CD38+ or ICOS-CD38-). The origin of the receptors is an adult who received the influenza vaccine.

V and J are TRBV6-5 and TRBJ2-7; D not certain. CDR1 and CDR2 from the germline V gene are MNHEY and SVGAGI. Trimming pared 3 bases from V and 4 bases from J, leaving 13 bases between. There are 14 residues in the CDR3. CDR3 amino acids: CASSYGWAKYEQYF. CDR3 DNA: TGTGCCAGCAGTTATGGGTGGGCGAAGTACGAGCAGTACTTC.

The rearrangement joins TRBV6-1 to TRBJ2-1, with 15 nucleotides matching TRBD2. Germline V gene sequence: CDR1 MNHNS, CDR2 SASEGT. The CDR3 runs 20 residues. V lost 0 bases, J lost 4 bases, and 10 bases stayed unmatched. As DNA, the CDR3 is TGTGCCAGCAGTGAAGCGGGACTAGCGGGAGGTACCGTCTCGTACAATGAGCAGTTCTTC. It is translated as CASSEAGLAGGTVSYNEQFF.

This clone was seen a few times. This rearrangement joins TRBV13 to TRBJ1-4, with D possibly TRBD1 on 5 matching bases. Trimming shortened V by 5 bases and J by 7 bases, and 14 bases separated the two germline ends. The CDR3 loop spans 14 amino acids. Per germline, CDR1 PRHDT and CDR2 FYEKMQ (reference sequence). The CDR3 DNA reads TGTGCCAGCAGCCATCCTCGACAGCCTGAAAAACTGTTTTTT. Translating gives CASSHPRQPEKLFF.

J is TRBJ2-3 and V is TRBV19, with a weak D call TRBD2 (5 bases). Trimming cost V 7 bases and J 2 bases, with 16 bases left between them. The CDR3 is 15 residues long. Germline values: CDR1 LNHDA, CDR2 SQIVND (reference sequence). The DNA for the CDR3 is TGTGCCAGTACCCCCAGCCTAGCTTCCACAGATACGCAGTATTTT. It translates to CASTPSLASTDTQYF.

The chain links TRBV5-4 to TRBJ2-4; 8 bases agree with TRBD1. The CDR3 covers 16 residues. V lost 2 bases and J lost 1; bases outside the gene matches: 5. CDR1 and CDR2 from the germline V gene are SGHNT and YYREEE (reference sequence). CDR3 sequence: CASSFDQGAAKNIQYF. The DNA for the CDR3 is TGTGCCAGCAGCTTTGATCAGGGGGCTGCCAAAAACATTCAGTACTTC.

The V gene is TRBV5-1, the J gene TRBJ1-1; a weak D match, TRBD1 (5 bases). The CDR3 runs 14 residues. Trimming left V 3 bases short and J 0 bases short, with 9 bases between. Germline CDR1 reads SGHRS; CDR2 reads YFSETQ. CDR3 amino acids: CASSSGYMNTEAFF. As DNA, the CDR3 is TGCGCCAGCAGCTCAGGGTACATGAACACTGAAGCTTTCTTT.

V is TRBV29-1 and J is TRBJ2-1; 9 bases fit TRBD2. V shed 6 bases and J 8 bases; nucleotides not matched to a gene: 5. Germline V CDR1 and CDR2: SQVTM, ANQGSEA. This CDR3 is 12 amino acids long. The DNA of the CDR3 is TGCAGCGTGGGGCGGGAGGGCCATGAGCAGTTCTTC. Amino acids: CSVGREGHEQFF.

This clone has just one count. CDR3 in DNA: TGTGCCAGCAGCCCCACAGGGGTTCCTCAGCCCCAGCATTTT. Protein product: CASSPTGVPQPQHF. The chain carries TRBV28 and TRBJ1-5, with 7 bases that match TRBD1. This CDR3 is built from 14 residues. Germline CDR1 MDHEN, CDR2 SYDVKM. V was clipped by 6 bases and J by 6 bases; unmatched bases: 8.

V usage is TRBV30 and J usage is TRBJ1-1; TRBD1 aligns across 7 bases. The CDR3 is 13 amino acids. Per the germline V gene, CDR1 is GTSNPN and CDR2 is SVGIG (reference sequence). Unmatched junction bases numbered 2, after V lost 4 bases and J lost 0 bases. The CDR3 DNA is TGTGCCTGGATGGGACAGTTGAACACTGAAGCTTTCTTT. Translation: CAWMGQLNTEAFF. The full variable domain, completed using reference TRBV30 and TRBJ1-1, is SQTIHQWPATLVQPVGSPLSLECTVEGTSNPNLYWYRQAAGRGLQLLFYSVGIGQISSEVPQNLSASRPQDRQFILSSKKLLLSDSGFYLCAWMGQLNTEAFFGQGTRLTVV.

The rearrangement uses TRBV2 and TRBJ2-1; TRBD1 matches at 9 bases. Unmatched junction bases numbered 5, after V lost 7 bases and J lost 7 bases. CDR1 is SNHLY, CDR2 FYNNEI, per germline. The CDR3 loop spans 13 amino acids. The CDR3 loop is CASTQTGGNEQFF. The CDR3 region has the DNA TGTGCCAGCACTCAGACAGGGGGAAATGAGCAGTTCTTC.

The chain employs TRBV7-3 and TRBJ2-2; 8 nucleotides line up with TRBD1. Looked up from germline, CDR1 is SGHTA and CDR2 is FQGTGA. Trimming cost V 3 bases and J 7 bases; bases outside gene matches: 1. The CDR3 length is 13 residues. The DNA of the CDR3 is TGTGCCAGCAGCTTGGACAGGGACGGGGAGCTGTTTTTT. Amino acid sequence: CASSLDRDGELFF.

This chain uses TRBV15 with TRBJ1-5, with D perhaps matching TRBD1 (6 bases). This CDR3 has 14 amino acids. The germline gives CDR1 LNHNV, CDR2 YYDKDF (reference sequence). Trimming pared 1 base from V and 5 bases from J, leaving 9 bases between. CDR3 coding DNA: TGTGCCACCAGCAGAGGACAGGTCGATCAGCCCCAGCATTTT. It codes for CATSRGQVDQPQHF.

The chain employs TRBV28 and TRBJ2-7; D is perhaps TRBD1 (5 bases). The ends were cut back, 5 bases at V and 3 bases at J, with 17 bases in the middle. The CDR3 is 15 amino acids. CDR1 and CDR2 (germline): MDHEN, SYDVKM. The CDR3 here is CASSGAGFLGYEQYF. CDR3 nucleotide sequence: TGTGCCAGCAGTGGGGCCGGGTTCTTAGGCTACGAGCAGTACTTC.

V gene TRBV30 combines with J gene TRBJ2-3, with D possibly being TRBD2 (5 bases). CDR3 length: 13 residues. Trimming shortened V by 3 bases and J by 1 base, and 8 bases separated the two germline ends. The V gene's germline CDR1 is GTSNPN and CDR2 SVGIG (reference sequence). The CDR3, as DNA: TGTGCCTGGAGACGACTACGCACAGATACGCAGTATTTT. Translation: CAWRRLRTDTQYF. Based on the CDR3 plus reference TRBV30 and TRBJ2-3, the full variable domain is SQTIHQWPATLVQPVGSPLSLECTVEGTSNPNLYWYRQAAGRGLQLLFYSVGIGQISSEVPQNLSASRPQDRQFILSSKKLLLSDSGFYLCAWRRLRTDTQYFGPGTRLTVL.

This chain links TRBV18 with TRBJ2-7; tentative D call: TRBD1 (6 bases). V was clipped by 2 bases and J by 7 bases, with 18 bases between them. CDR3 length: 15 amino acids. The germline V gene has CDR1 KGHSH and CDR2 LQKENI. The chain's CDR3 is CASSPGNLGAREQYF. In DNA form, the CDR3 reads TGTGCCAGCTCACCAGGTAATCTGGGGGCGCGTGAGCAGTACTTC.

The rearrangement uses TRBV5-4 and TRBJ2-5; D is possibly TRBD2 (5 bases). The J call may not be correct, given that the DNA end is closer to TRBJ2-7. The germline gives CDR1 SGHNT, CDR2 YYREEE (reference sequence). This CDR3 is built from 14 residues. The CDR3 loop reads CASSFRGNSYEQYF. The CDR3, as DNA: TGTGCCAGCAGCTTTCGAGGGAATAGTTACGAGCAGTACTTC.

This sequence joins TRBV10-1 and TRBJ1-5, with TRBD1 matching over 7 bases. With V trimmed by 6 bases and J by 1 base, 9 bases remained unmatched. The CDR3 runs to 16 residues. From germline, CDR1 is WNHNN and CDR2 SYGVQD (reference sequence). CDR3 sequence (DNA): TGCGCCAGCAGAGAGGACAGGTCCGAGAGCAATCAGCCCCAGCATTTT. Amino acids: CASREDRSESNQPQHF.

This chain links TRBV28 with TRBJ2-7; TRBD2 agrees at 11 bases. In germline, CDR1 is MDHEN, CDR2 SYDVKM. The CDR3 extends over 15 amino acids. V was clipped by 5 bases and J by 0 bases; unmatched bases: 3. CDR3 protein: CASSRTSGLSYEQYF. The CDR3 DNA is TGTGCCAGCAGTCGGACTAGCGGGCTCTCCTACGAGCAGTACTTC.

The chain links TRBV27 to TRBJ2-3; tentative D call: TRBD1 (6 bases). Germline values: CDR1 MNHEY, CDR2 SMNVEV (reference sequence). The V and J ends lost 5 bases and 6 bases respectively, with 12 bases between them. The CDR3 has 13 amino acids. The CDR3: CASSRGTADTQYF. In DNA, the CDR3 is TGTGCCAGCAGTAGGGGGACGGCCGATACGCAGTATTTT.

The chain has TRBV2 and TRBJ2-1, with D possibly being TRBD2 (6 bases). This CDR3 region has 15 residues. V lost 5 bases and J 4 bases, leaving 15 bases between the germline ends. From germline, CDR1 is SNHLY and CDR2 FYNNEI. In nucleotides, the CDR3 is TGTGCCAGCAGTATCTCCGGAGGGATTTACAATGAGCAGTTCTTC. As protein: CASSISGGIYNEQFF.

CDR3 bases: TGCGCCAGCAGTAACCTAGCGGGAGGTTACGAGCAGTACTTC. Translating gives CASSNLAGGYEQYF. The chain joins TRBV10-1 to TRBJ2-7; 11 bases are shared with TRBD2. The V and J ends lost 5 bases and 4 bases, in that order; junction bases with no gene match: 4. There are 14 residues in the CDR3. Germline V gene sequence: CDR1 WNHNN, CDR2 SYGVQD (reference sequence).

V gene TRBV27 combines with J gene TRBJ1-5, with TRBD1 matching over 7 bases. Germline CDR1 is MNHEY and CDR2 is SMNVEV (reference sequence). This CDR3 region has 16 residues. J gave up 5 bases and V 5 bases, and 12 bases lay outside the gene matches. The CDR3 loop is CASSPRQGHGDQPQHF. The CDR3 DNA sequence: TGTGCCAGCAGTCCCAGACAGGGACATGGGGATCAGCCCCAGCATTTT.

The chain employs TRBV28 and TRBJ2-2; 10 bases fit TRBD2. The V gene's germline CDR1 is MDHEN and CDR2 SYDVKM. The CDR3 runs 17 residues. V was clipped by 3 bases and J by 3 bases; unmatched bases: 7. CDR3 sequence reads: CASSLQAGGWYTGELFF. The CDR3 DNA reads as TGTGCCAGCAGTTTGCAAGCGGGAGGGTGGTACACCGGGGAGCTGTTTTTT.

This chain joins TRBV6-1 and TRBJ2-3; TRBD2 might be the D (7 bases). The CDR3 spans 13 residues. CDR1 MNHNS and CDR2 SASEGT come from the germline V gene. V was clipped by 8 bases and J by 7 bases, with 16 bases between them. The CDR3 DNA reads TGTGCCAGCCAAGGAGGGGGGGCAAATACGCAGTATTTT. As protein: CASQGGGANTQYF.

This clone was observed a few times. The J gene is TRBJ1-3, the V gene TRBV19; D is ambiguous. The CDR3 has 14 residues. Trimming stripped 3 bases from V and 0 bases from J, with 6 bases between. The V gene's germline CDR1 is LNHDA and CDR2 SQIVND (reference sequence). The CDR3 nucleotides read TGTGCCAGTAGTATCATGGCCTCTGGAAACACCATATATTTT. Its protein product is CASSIMASGNTIYF.

V usage is TRBV6-1 and J usage is TRBJ2-5; maybe TRBD2 (5 bases). Per the germline V gene, CDR1 is MNHNS and CDR2 is SASEGT. Trimming shortened V by 8 bases and J by 1 base, and 11 bases separated the two germline ends. The CDR3 is 13 amino acids. The CDR3 nucleotides read TGTGCCAGCGCTAGAGGAGGCCAAGAGACCCAGTACTTC. It specifies CASARGGQETQYF.

The chain carries TRBV28 and TRBJ1-4; a possible D gene is TRBD1 (5 bases). This CDR3 has 15 amino acids. From germline, CDR1 is MDHEN and CDR2 SYDVKM. V lost 8 bases, J lost 5 bases, and 18 bases lay in between. The CDR3 region is CASGGGDGGNEKLFF. CDR3 in DNA: TGTGCCAGCGGGGGTGGTGACGGAGGGAATGAAAAACTGTTTTTT.

This clone was seen more than once but under ten times. The V gene is TRBV15, the J gene TRBJ1-4; 7 bases are a match to TRBD1. The V gene's germline CDR1 is LNHNV and CDR2 YYDKDF (reference sequence). The junction had 6 bases not matched to a gene; V was cut back by 0 bases and J by 5 bases. The CDR3 totals 16 residues. CDR3 sequence (DNA): TGTGCCACCAGCAGAGATTCTCGCAGGGGGAATGAAAAACTGTTTTTT. Its translation: CATSRDSRRGNEKLFF.

The V gene is TRBV6-1, the J gene TRBJ1-2; D is undetermined. Germline V gives CDR1 MNHNS, CDR2 SASEGT. This CDR3 has 15 residues. V was cut by 6 bases and J by 6 bases, with 20 bases left in between. CDR3 nucleotides: TGTGCCAGCAGACCAAGAAAGGCCGGCGAGGATGGCTACACCTTC. Translated, it gives CASRPRKAGEDGYTF.

V is TRBV10-3 and J is TRBJ2-7, with 7 positions matching TRBD1. CDR1 is ENHRY, CDR2 SYGVKD, per germline. The CDR3 sequence is 14 residues long. V dropped 4 bases and J dropped 2; count of bases not matched to a gene: 5. The CDR3 is CAISASTGTYEQYF. The CDR3 DNA sequence: TGTGCCATCAGTGCATCGACAGGGACCTACGAGCAGTACTTC.

The genes are TRBV30 and TRBJ2-3; D may be TRBD1 (5 bases). Germline V gene sequence: CDR1 GTSNPN, CDR2 SVGIG (reference sequence). This CDR3 has 11 residues. V lost 4 bases and J 4 bases, leaving 6 bases between the germline ends. In DNA, the CDR3 is TGTGCCTGGAAAGGGGCAGATACGCAGTATTTT. It specifies CAWKGADTQYF.